This TCR beta chain was obtained from a study of blood T cell repertoires in COVID-19. As for the study in general: The study drew acute and convalescent COVID-19 samples from the United States, Italy and Spain. PBMCs, B-cell-depleted T cells, or T cells were the source of the cDNA or gDNA that made up the material.

The CDR3 contains 13 residues. V was clipped by 6 bases and J by 6 bases, with 14 bases between them. Germline-derived CDR1 and CDR2 are LNHDA and SQIVND (reference sequence). Authors' methods: It was from reference gene primer amplification that nucleated cell counts were estimated. Using immunoSEQ multiplex PCR, the repertoire was profiled, and TCRdb retains in-frame clones only, with some absent. V, J and clone size are those of that table, while D and trimming were read from the DNA. The sample holds 350,000 to 450,000 clones, around 85% seen once. The sequence was obtained from a woman aged 18-35 years with acute or convalescent COVID-19. The sample taken for sequencing was peripheral blood. The rearrangement uses TRBV19 and TRBJ1-2; a weak D match, TRBD1 (6 bases). The CDR3 DNA is TGTGCCAGTAGCCAAGGGGGGGAGAATGGCTACACCTTC. The encoded protein is CASSQGGENGYTF.